Given below is one TCR beta chain in context. The target antigen is unknown. This specimen belongs to a study of STAT5B mutations in CD4+ large granular lymphocyte leukemia. The CDR3 sequence is 13 residues long. Germline CDR1 is SQVTM and CDR2 is ANQGSEA. After removal of 3 bases from V and 1 base from J, the junction contained 0 bases not matched to a gene. The assay was run at survey level. The table came from immunoSEQ multiplex PCR; TCRdb's copy has only in-frame clones and leaves some out. There are 25,000 to 35,000 clones in the sample; approximately 81% occur only once, and 2.5% to 3% lies in the top ten. Study conclusions and caveats: 8/27 top patient clones versus 2/35 control clones were TRBV06-family.

The genes are TRBV29-1 and TRBJ2-3; 8 bases are a match to TRBD1. Sequenced: CD4+ T cells from blood buffy coats. This clonotype was sampled from a human donor in good health. The CDR3: CSVETGGTDTQYF. CDR3 coding DNA: TGCAGCGTTGAGACAGGGGGCACAGATACGCAGTATTTT.